This TCR beta chain was retrieved from a study of blood T cell repertoires in COVID-19. Background on the study: Collection of acute and convalescent COVID-19 samples took place in the United States, Italy and Spain.

In the source study's methods: Estimation of nucleated cell counts relied on the amplification of reference gene primers. Clones were sequenced by immunoSEQ multiplex PCR, and TCRdb holds only the in-frame ones, with some missing. The V and J calls and clone size come from that table; D and trimming were worked out from the DNA. The table has 200,000 to 250,000 clones, around 84% seen once. V was pared by 4 bases and J by 1 base, with 13 bases between. The CDR3 sequence is 15 residues long. CDR1 is SEHNR, CDR2 FQNEAQ, per germline (reference sequence). This sequence was found in a woman of 80 years or more with active or convalescent COVID-19. Sequenced: peripheral blood. This chain joins TRBV7-9 and TRBJ2-5, with D possibly TRBD1 on 6 matching bases. In DNA form, the CDR3 reads TGTGCCAGCAGCTCGTATAACAGGGTCCAAGAGACCCAGTACTTC. Its protein is CASSSYNRVQETQYF.